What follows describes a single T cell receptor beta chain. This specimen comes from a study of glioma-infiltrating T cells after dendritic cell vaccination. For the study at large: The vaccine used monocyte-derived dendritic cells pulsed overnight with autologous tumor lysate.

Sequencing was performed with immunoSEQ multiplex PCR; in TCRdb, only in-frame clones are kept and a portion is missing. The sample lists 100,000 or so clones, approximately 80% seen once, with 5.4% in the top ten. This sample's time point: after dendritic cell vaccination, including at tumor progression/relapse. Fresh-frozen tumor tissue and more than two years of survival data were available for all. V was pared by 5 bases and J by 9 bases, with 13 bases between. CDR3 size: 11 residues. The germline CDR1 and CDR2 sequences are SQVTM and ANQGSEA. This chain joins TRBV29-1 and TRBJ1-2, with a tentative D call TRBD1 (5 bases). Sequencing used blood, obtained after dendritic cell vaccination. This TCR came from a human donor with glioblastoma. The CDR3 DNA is TGCAGCGTTAGCAGGGAACACCGCTACACCTTC. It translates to CSVSREHRYTF.